The clone carrying this T cell receptor (beta chain) was found once. The data were taken from a study of blood T cell repertoires in COVID-19. For the study at large: The United States, Italy and Spain supplied acute and convalescent COVID-19 samples. PBMCs, B-cell-depleted T cells, or T cells provided the cDNA or gDNA that made up the material.

In the source study's methods: Amplifying reference gene primers gave estimates of nucleated cell counts. The data were produced by immunoSEQ multiplex PCR, yet TCRdb's version contains in-frame clones alone and is incomplete. The V and J calls and clone size are taken from that table; D and trimming were inferred from the DNA. The sample carries 240,000 or so clones, 70% to 85% recorded once. The V and J ends lost 5 bases and 0 bases respectively, with 16 bases between them. Looked up from germline, CDR1 is MNHEY and CDR2 is SMNVEV (reference sequence). There are 16 residues in the CDR3. The sequenced sample was peripheral blood. The sequence was obtained from a woman of 80 years or more with acute or convalescent COVID-19. The gene calls are TRBV27 and TRBJ1-2; D not certain. Written as DNA, the CDR3 is TGTGCCAGCAGTCCCCTCGACGGGATTCCTAACTATGGCTACACCTTC. Amino acid sequence: CASSPLDGIPNYGYTF.